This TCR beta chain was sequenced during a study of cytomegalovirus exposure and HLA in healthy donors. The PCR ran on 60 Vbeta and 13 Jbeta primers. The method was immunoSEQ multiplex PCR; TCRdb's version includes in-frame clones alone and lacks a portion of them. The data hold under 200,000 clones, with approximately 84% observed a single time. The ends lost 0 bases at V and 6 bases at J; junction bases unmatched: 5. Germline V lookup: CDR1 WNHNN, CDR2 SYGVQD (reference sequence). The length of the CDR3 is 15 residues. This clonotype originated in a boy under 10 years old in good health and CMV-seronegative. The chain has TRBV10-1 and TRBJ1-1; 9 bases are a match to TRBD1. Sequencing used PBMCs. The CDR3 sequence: CASSESGTGRPEAFF. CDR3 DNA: TGCGCCAGCAGTGAGTCGGGGACAGGGAGGCCTGAAGCTTTCTTT.